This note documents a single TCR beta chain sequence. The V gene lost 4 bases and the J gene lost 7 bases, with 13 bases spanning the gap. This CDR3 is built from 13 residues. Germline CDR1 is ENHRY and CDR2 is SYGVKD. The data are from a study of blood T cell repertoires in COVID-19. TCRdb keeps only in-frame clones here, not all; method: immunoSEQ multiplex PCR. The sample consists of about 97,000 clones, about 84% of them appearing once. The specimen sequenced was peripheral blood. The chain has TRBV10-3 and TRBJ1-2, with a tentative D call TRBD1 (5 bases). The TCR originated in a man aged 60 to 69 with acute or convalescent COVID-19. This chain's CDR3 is CAISVGGSGGYTF. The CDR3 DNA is TGTGCCATCAGTGTCGGGGGATCCGGTGGCTACACCTTC.